What follows describes a single TCR beta chain. Per the study methods: From reference gene primer amplification, estimates of nucleated cell counts were derived. The assay was immunoSEQ multiplex PCR, and TCRdb's table has in-frame clones only and misses some. D and trimming come from the DNA, and the V and J calls and clone size come from that table. The table shows 250,000 to 300,000 clones, with 70% to 90% occurring only once. The source of the sample is a study of blood T cell repertoires in COVID-19. Study context: The United States, Italy and Spain were the sources of the acute and convalescent COVID-19 samples. PBMCs, B-cell-depleted T cells, or T cells provided the cDNA or gDNA that made up the material.

There are 17 residues in the CDR3. Germline CDR1 reads SGHTA; CDR2 reads FQGNSA. Losses at the gene ends were 5 bases for V and 4 bases for J; bases not matched to a gene: 8. The rearrangement joins TRBV7-2 to TRBJ2-2; 12 bases align to TRBD2. The sample was peripheral blood. The sequence derives from a young man with active or convalescent COVID-19. Here the CDR3 reads CASSRLAGVGITGELFF. The CDR3 coding sequence is TGTGCCAGCAGCAGACTAGCGGGAGTAGGTATCACCGGGGAGCTGTTTTTT.